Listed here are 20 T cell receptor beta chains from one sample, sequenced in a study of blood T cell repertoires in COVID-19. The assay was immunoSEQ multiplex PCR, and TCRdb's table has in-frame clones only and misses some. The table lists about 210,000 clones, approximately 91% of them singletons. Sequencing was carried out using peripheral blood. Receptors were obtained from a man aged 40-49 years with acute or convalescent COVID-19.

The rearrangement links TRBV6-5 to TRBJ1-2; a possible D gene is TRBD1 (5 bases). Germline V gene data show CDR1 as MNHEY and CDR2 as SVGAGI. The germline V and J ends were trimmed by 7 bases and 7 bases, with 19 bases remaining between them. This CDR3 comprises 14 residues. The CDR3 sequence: CASTQGTPASGYTF. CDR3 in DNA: TGTGCCAGCACCCAGGGTACCCCTGCTAGTGGCTACACCTTC.

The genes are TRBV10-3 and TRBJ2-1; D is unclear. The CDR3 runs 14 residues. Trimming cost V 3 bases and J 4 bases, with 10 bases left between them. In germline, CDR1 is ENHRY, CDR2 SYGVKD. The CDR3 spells CAISDFDGYNEQFF. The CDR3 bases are TGTGCCATCAGTGATTTTGACGGGTACAATGAGCAGTTCTTC.

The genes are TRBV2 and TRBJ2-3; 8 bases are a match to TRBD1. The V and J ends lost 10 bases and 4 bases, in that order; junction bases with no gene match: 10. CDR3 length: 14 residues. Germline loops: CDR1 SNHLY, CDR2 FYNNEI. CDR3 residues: CATRDRPTSDTQYF. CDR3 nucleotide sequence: TGTGCCACACGGGACAGGCCGACGTCAGATACGCAGTATTTT.

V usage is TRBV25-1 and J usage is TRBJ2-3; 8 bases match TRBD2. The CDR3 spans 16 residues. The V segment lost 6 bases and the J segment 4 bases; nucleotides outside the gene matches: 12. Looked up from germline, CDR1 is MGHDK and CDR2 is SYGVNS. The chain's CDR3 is CASRGGRLAGADTQYF. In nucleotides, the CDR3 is TGTGCCAGCAGAGGGGGGCGTCTAGCGGGCGCAGATACGCAGTATTTT.

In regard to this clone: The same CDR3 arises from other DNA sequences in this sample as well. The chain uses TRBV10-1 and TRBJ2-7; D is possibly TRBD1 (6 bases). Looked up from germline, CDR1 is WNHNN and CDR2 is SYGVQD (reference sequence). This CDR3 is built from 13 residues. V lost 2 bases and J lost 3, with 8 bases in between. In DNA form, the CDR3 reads TGCGCCAGCAGTGAGGGGGGCAGCTACGAGCAGTACTTC. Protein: CASSEGGSYEQYF.

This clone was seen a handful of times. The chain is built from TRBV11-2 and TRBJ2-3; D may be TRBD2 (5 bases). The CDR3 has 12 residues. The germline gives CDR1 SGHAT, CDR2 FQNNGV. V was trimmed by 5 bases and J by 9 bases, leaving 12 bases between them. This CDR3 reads CASSISQRTQYF. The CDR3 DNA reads TGTGCCAGCAGCATTAGTCAGCGGACGCAGTATTTT. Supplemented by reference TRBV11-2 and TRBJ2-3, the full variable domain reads EAGVAQSPRYKIIEKRQSVAFWCNPISGHATLYWYQQILGQGPKLLIQFQNNGVVDDSQLPKDRFSAERLKGVDSTLKIQPAKLEDSAVYLCASSISQRTQYFGPGTRLTVL.

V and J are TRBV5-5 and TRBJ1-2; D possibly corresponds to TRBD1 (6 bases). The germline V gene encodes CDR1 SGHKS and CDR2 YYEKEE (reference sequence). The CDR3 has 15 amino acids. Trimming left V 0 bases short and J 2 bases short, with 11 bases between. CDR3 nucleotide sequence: TGTGCCAGCAGCTTGGAGCCAGGGGTGAACTATGGCTACACCTTC. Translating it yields CASSLEPGVNYGYTF.

This CDR3 reads CATSRTGTNEKLFF. CDR3 sequence (DNA): TGTGCCACCAGCAGAACAGGAACTAATGAAAAACTGTTTTTT. The chain combines TRBV15 with TRBJ1-4; a weak D match, TRBD1 (5 bases). CDR3 length: 14 amino acids. Trimming took 2 bases from V and 1 from J, leaving 5 bases between them. Germline values: CDR1 LNHNV, CDR2 YYDKDF (reference sequence).

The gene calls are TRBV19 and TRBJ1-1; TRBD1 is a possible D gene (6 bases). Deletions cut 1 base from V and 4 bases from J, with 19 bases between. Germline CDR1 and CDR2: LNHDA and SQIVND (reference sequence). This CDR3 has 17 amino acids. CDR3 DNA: TGTGCCAGTAGTATAGGATGGGGGGGGGCTATGACCACTGAAGCTTTCTTT. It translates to CASSIGWGGAMTTEAFF.

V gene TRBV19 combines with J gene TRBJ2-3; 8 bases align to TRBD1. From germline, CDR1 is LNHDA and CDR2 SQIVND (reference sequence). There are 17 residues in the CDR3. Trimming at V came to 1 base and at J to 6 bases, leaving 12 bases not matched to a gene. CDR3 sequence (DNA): TGTGCCAGTAGTATAGCGTCCGGGGCAGGGGGCCAGGATACGCAGTATTTT. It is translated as CASSIASGAGGQDTQYF.

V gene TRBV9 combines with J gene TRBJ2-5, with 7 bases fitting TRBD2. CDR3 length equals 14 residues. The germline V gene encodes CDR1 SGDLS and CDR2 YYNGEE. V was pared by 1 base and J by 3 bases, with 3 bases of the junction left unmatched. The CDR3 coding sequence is TGTGCCAGCAGCGTACGCGGGGGTGAAGAGACCCAGTACTTC. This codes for CASSVRGGEETQYF. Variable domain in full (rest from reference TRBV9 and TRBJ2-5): DSGVTQTPKHLITATGQRVTLRCSPRSGDLSVYWYQQSLDQGLQFLIQYYNGEERAKGNILERFSAQQFPDLHSELNLSSLELGDSALYFCASSVRGGEETQYFGPGTRLLVL.

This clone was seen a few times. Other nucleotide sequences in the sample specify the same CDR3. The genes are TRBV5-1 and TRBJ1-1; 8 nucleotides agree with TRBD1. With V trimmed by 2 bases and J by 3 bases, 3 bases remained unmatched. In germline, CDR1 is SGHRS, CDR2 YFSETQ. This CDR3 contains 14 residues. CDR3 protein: CASSFTGGDTEAFF. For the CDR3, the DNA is TGCGCCAGCAGCTTCACAGGGGGAGACACTGAAGCTTTCTTT.

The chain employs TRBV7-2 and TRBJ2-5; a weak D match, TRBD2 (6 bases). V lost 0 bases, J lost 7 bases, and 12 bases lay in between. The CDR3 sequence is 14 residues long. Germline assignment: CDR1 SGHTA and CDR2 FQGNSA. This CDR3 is CASSLAGDLGTQYF. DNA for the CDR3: TGTGCCAGCAGCTTAGCAGGGGACTTGGGGACCCAGTACTTC.

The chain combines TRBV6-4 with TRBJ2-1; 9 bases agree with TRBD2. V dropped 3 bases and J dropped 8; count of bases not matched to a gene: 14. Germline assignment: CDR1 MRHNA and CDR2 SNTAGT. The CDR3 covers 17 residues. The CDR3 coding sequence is TGTGCCAGCAGTGAGCTGGGCGGGGGGGCCGAGAGTGATGAGCAGTTCTTC. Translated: CASSELGGGAESDEQFF.

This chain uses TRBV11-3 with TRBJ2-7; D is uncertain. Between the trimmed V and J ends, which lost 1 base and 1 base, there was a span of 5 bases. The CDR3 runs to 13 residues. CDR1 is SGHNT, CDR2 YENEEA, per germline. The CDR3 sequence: CASSLGQSYEQYF. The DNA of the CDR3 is TGTGCCAGCAGCTTAGGGCAGTCCTACGAGCAGTACTTC. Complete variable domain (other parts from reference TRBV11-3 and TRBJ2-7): EAGVVQSPRYKIIEKKQPVAFWCNPISGHNTLYWYLQNLGQGPELLIRYENEEAVDDSQLPKDRFSAERLKGVDSTLKIQPAELGDSAVYLCASSLGQSYEQYFGPGTRLTVT.

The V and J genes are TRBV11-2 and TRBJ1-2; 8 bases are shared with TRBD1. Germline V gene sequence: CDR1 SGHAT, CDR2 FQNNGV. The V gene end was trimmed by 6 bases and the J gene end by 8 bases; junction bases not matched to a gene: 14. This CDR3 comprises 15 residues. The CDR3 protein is CASRQSIDRGGGYTF. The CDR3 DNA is TGTGCCAGCAGGCAAAGCATAGACAGGGGCGGAGGCTACACCTTC.

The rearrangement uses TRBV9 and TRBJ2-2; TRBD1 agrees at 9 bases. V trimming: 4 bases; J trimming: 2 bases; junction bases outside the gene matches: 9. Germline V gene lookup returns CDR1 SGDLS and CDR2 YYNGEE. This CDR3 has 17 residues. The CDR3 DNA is TGTGCCAGCAGCTTCAGGGGACAGGGCACTAACACCGGGGAGCTGTTTTTT. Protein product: CASSFRGQGTNTGELFF.

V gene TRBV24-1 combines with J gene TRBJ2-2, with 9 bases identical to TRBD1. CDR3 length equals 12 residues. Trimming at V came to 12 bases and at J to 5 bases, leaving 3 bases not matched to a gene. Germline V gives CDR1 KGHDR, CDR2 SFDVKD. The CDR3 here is CASGQGTGELFF. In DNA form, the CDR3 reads TGTGCCTCTGGACAGGGGACCGGGGAGCTGTTTTTT.

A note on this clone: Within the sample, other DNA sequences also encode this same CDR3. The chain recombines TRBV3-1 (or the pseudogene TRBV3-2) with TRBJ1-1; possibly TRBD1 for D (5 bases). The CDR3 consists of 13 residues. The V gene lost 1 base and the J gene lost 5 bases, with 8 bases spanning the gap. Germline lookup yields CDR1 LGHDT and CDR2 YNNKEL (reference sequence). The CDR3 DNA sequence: TGTGCCAGCAGCCAAGGGGGGGGGACTGAAGCTTTCTTT. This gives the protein CASSQGGGTEAFF.

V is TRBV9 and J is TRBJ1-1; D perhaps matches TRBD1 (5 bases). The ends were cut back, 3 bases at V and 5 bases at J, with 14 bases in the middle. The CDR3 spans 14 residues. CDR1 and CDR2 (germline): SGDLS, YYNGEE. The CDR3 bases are TGTGCCAGCAGCGCCAATCGACAGCCGACTGAAGCTTTCTTT. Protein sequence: CASSANRQPTEAFF.